The 29 T cell receptor beta chains below were found in one sample sequenced in a study of blood T cell repertoires in COVID-19. Sequenced by immunoSEQ multiplex PCR; TCRdb stores in-frame clones only, minus some. The sample contains roughly 41,000 clones, approximately 90% of which appear only once. Sample: peripheral blood. These receptors all stem from a human donor in a cohort sampled during active COVID-19.

This chain uses TRBV21-1 with TRBJ2-3; the DNA was not used to check the table's D call, TRBD2. TRBV21-1 is listed as a pseudogene. CDR3 length: 20 amino acids. The CDR3 coding sequence is TGTGCCAGCAGCAAAGGGAGGGAGACTAGCGGGAGGGTTGGCACAGATACGCAGTATTTT. Its translation is CASSKGRETSGRVGTDTQYF.

The rearrangement links TRBV7-6 to TRBJ2-5, with TRBD1 matching 7 bases. The germline V gene encodes CDR1 SGHVS and CDR2 FNYEAQ. V lost 0 bases and J lost 4; bases outside the gene matches: 11. The CDR3 totals 17 residues. The CDR3 nucleotides are TGTGCCAGCAGCTTAGCGCACCCGGGAACAGGGGCAGAGACCCAGTACTTC. This translates into CASSLAHPGTGAETQYF. The full variable domain, rest sourced from reference TRBV7-6 and TRBJ2-5, is GAGVSQSPRYKVTKRGQDVALRCDPISGHVSLYWYRQALGQGPEFLTYFNYEAQQDKSGLPNDRFSAERPEGSISTLTIQRTEQRDSAMYRCASSLAHPGTGAETQYFGPGTRLLVL.

The chain links TRBV5-4 to TRBJ2-3, with TRBD2 matching over 12 bases. The CDR3 is 15 residues long. V dropped 4 bases and J dropped 2; count of bases not matched to a gene: 2. Germline V gives CDR1 SGHNT, CDR2 YYREEE (reference sequence). The CDR3 DNA reads as TGTGCCAGCAGCGCTAGCGGGAGGGCCACAGATACGCAGTATTTT. It specifies CASSASGRATDTQYF.

V gene TRBV5-1 combines with J gene TRBJ1-2; D call uncertain. Germline CDR1 SGHRS, CDR2 YFSETQ. V was clipped by 0 bases and J by 4 bases, with 7 bases between them. The CDR3 loop spans 13 amino acids. Written as DNA, the CDR3 is TGCGCCAGCAGCTTGGAACAGACCTATGGCTACACCTTC. Translating gives CASSLEQTYGYTF.

V is TRBV4-1 and J is TRBJ1-2; unclear D gene. V lost 0 bases and J lost 1, with 6 bases in between. The CDR3 is 14 amino acids. Per the germline V gene, CDR1 is MGHRA and CDR2 is YSYEKL. Here the CDR3 DNA reads TGCGCCAGCAGCCAAGATGGCTTTAACTATGGCTACACCTTC. This gives the protein CASSQDGFNYGYTF.

V is TRBV9 and J is TRBJ2-7; D gene uncertain. The CDR3 runs 14 residues. Germline V gene lookup returns CDR1 SGDLS and CDR2 YYNGEE. Trimming took 0 bases from V and 3 from J, leaving 10 bases between them. The chain's CDR3 is CASSVEPASYEQYF. The CDR3 DNA follows: TGTGCCAGCAGCGTAGAGCCAGCGAGCTACGAGCAGTACTTC. Looking up the rest from reference TRBV9 and TRBJ2-7 gives the full variable domain: DSGVTQTPKHLITATGQRVTLRCSPRSGDLSVYWYQQSLDQGLQFLIQYYNGEERAKGNILERFSAQQFPDLHSELNLSSLELGDSALYFCASSVEPASYEQYFGPGTRLTVT.

This clone was counted only a few times. The chain has TRBV24-1 and TRBJ2-2, with D perhaps TRBD1 (6 bases). With 9 bases removed from V and 6 bases from J, the gap between germline ends came to 16 bases. This CDR3 comprises 14 residues. Germline loops: CDR1 KGHDR, CDR2 SFDVKD. The CDR3 spells CATRKGDEAGELFF. The CDR3 region has the DNA TGTGCCACCCGAAAGGGGGATGAAGCCGGGGAGCTGTTTTTT.

The rearrangement links TRBV10-2 to TRBJ1-2, with D maybe TRBD1 (6 bases). The CDR3 has 14 residues. With 8 bases removed from V and 2 bases from J, the gap between germline ends came to 15 bases. Germline V gives CDR1 WSHSY, CDR2 SAAADI. The CDR3 region has the DNA TGCGCCAGCCGACCTCAGGGGTGGAACTATGGCTACACCTTC. It is translated as CASRPQGWNYGYTF.

The V and J genes are TRBV28 and TRBJ1-1; 7 nucleotides line up with TRBD1. With V trimmed by 6 bases and J by 4 bases, 8 bases remained unmatched. The germline V gene has CDR1 MDHEN and CDR2 SYDVKM. The CDR3 length is 14 residues. The CDR3 is CASRTTGLSTEAFF. The DNA for the CDR3 is TGTGCCAGCAGGACGACAGGGTTGAGCACTGAAGCTTTCTTT.

The rearrangement joins TRBV24-1 to TRBJ2-2, with a tentative D call TRBD1 (7 bases). Trimming stripped 3 bases from V and 5 bases from J, with 21 bases between. Germline CDR1 is KGHDR and CDR2 is SFDVKD. CDR3 length: 18 residues. CDR3 region: CATSDARGDSPGTGELFF. The CDR3 DNA follows: TGTGCCACCAGTGATGCCCGCGGGGACAGCCCCGGGACCGGGGAGCTGTTTTTT.

This clone was counted a single time. This sequence joins TRBV24-1 and TRBJ2-2; D gene ambiguous. The CDR3 contains 14 residues. V dropped 4 bases and J dropped 1 base, with 6 bases sitting between them. CDR1 and CDR2 (germline): KGHDR, SFDVKD. CDR3 in DNA: TGTGCCACCAGTGACCTAGAGAACACCGGGGAGCTGTTTTTT. This codes for CATSDLENTGELFF.

The chain recombines TRBV7-3 with TRBJ1-1; D unresolved. V lost 2 bases, J lost 0 bases, and 10 bases lay in between. The CDR3 contains 15 residues. Germline values: CDR1 SGHTA, CDR2 FQGTGA. The CDR3 sequence: CASSLAGGMNTEAFF. In DNA form, the CDR3 reads TGTGCCAGCAGCTTAGCAGGAGGTATGAACACTGAAGCTTTCTTT.

The genes are TRBV5-5 and TRBJ2-5; a possible D gene is TRBD1 (5 bases). The CDR3 is 14 amino acids. The V end was cut by 1 base, the J end by 5 bases, with 12 bases between. The germline gives CDR1 SGHKS, CDR2 YYEKEE (reference sequence). This CDR3 reads CASSLSHSGETQYF. The CDR3 DNA is TGTGCCAGCAGCTTGAGTCATTCAGGGGAGACCCAGTACTTC.

This clone was seen only once. The V and J genes are TRBV28 and TRBJ2-7, with 10 positions matching TRBD1. Losses at the gene ends were 7 bases for V and 5 bases for J; bases not matched to a gene: 8. CDR1 is MDHEN and CDR2 is SYDVKM in the germline V gene. The CDR3 is made up of 14 amino acids. CDR3 protein: CASNFGDRGNEQYF. The CDR3 bases are TGTGCCAGCAACTTTGGGGACAGGGGAAACGAGCAGTACTTC. The whole variable domain, remainder taken from reference TRBV28 and TRBJ2-7, is DVKVTQSSRYLVKRTGEKVFLECVQDMDHENMFWYRQDPGLGLRLIYFSYDVKMKEKGDIPEGYSVSREKKERFSLILESASTNQTSMYLCASNFGDRGNEQYFGPGTRLTVT.

The chain uses TRBV6-5 and TRBJ2-7; TRBD2 agrees at 12 bases. Germline loops: CDR1 MNHEY, CDR2 SVGAGI. There are 16 residues in the CDR3. Unmatched junction bases numbered 7, after V lost 4 bases and J lost 3 bases. The CDR3 sequence is CASSSVPSGGGYEQYF. The CDR3, as DNA: TGTGCCAGCAGTTCAGTCCCTAGCGGGGGGGGCTACGAGCAGTACTTC.

The V gene is TRBV24-1, the J gene TRBJ2-1, with TRBD2 matching 13 bases. The CDR3 length is 15 residues. The germline CDR1 and CDR2 sequences are KGHDR and SFDVKD. Losses at the gene ends were 9 bases for V and 6 bases for J; bases not matched to a gene: 7. CDR3 region: CATSLTSGRTNEQFF. The CDR3, as DNA: TGTGCCACCTCCCTGACTAGCGGGAGGACCAATGAGCAGTTCTTC.

The chain is built from TRBV5-4 and TRBJ2-3; 7 nucleotides align to TRBD2. Germline lookup yields CDR1 SGHNT and CDR2 YYREEE (reference sequence). This CDR3 contains 14 residues. Trimming took 4 bases from V and 2 from J; bases not matched to a gene: 4. CDR3 sequence: CASSIGTITDTQYF. The CDR3, as DNA: TGTGCCAGCAGCATTGGGACTATCACAGATACGCAGTATTTT.

This chain uses TRBV13 with TRBJ1-6; no clear D gene. V lost 5 bases and J 0 bases, leaving 11 bases between the germline ends. The V gene's germline CDR1 is PRHDT and CDR2 FYEKMQ (reference sequence). CDR3 size: 16 residues. CDR3 in amino acids: CASSLSPSSYNSPLHF. The CDR3 bases are TGTGCCAGCAGCCTAAGTCCGAGCTCCTATAATTCACCCCTCCACTTT.

This clone was detected only once. The rearrangement uses TRBV27 and TRBJ1-2; 8 bases fit TRBD1. CDR1 and CDR2 (germline): MNHEY, SMNVEV (reference sequence). The CDR3 is made up of 13 amino acids. V shed 5 bases and J 8 bases; nucleotides not matched to a gene: 7. CDR3 region: CASSPQGQEGYTF. The CDR3 nucleotides read TGTGCCAGCAGTCCCCAGGGACAGGAAGGCTACACCTTC.

In this sample, this clone turned up a few times. The chain uses TRBV5-6 and TRBJ2-2; 8 nucleotides match TRBD1. The V segment lost 3 bases and the J segment 3 bases; nucleotides outside the gene matches: 7. The CDR3 contains 16 residues. Per the germline V gene, CDR1 is SGHDT and CDR2 is YYEEEE. This CDR3 reads CASSYQGAVDTGELFF. CDR3 DNA sequence: TGTGCCAGCAGCTACCAGGGGGCGGTGGACACCGGGGAGCTGTTTTTT.

This CDR3 reads CASSFQDRNTEAFF. CDR3 nucleotide sequence: TGCGCCAGCAGCTTTCAGGACAGGAACACTGAAGCTTTCTTT. The V gene is TRBV5-1, the J gene TRBJ1-1; D might be TRBD1 (6 bases). The CDR3 length is 14 residues. Germline lookup yields CDR1 SGHRS and CDR2 YFSETQ. Trimming pared 2 bases from V and 1 base from J, leaving 9 bases between.

The rearrangement joins TRBV19 to TRBJ1-2, with D perhaps matching TRBD1 (6 bases). The CDR3 sequence is 12 residues long. The germline gives CDR1 LNHDA, CDR2 SQIVND (reference sequence). The V end was cut by 4 bases, the J end by 7 bases, with 10 bases between. The CDR3 is CASSRTDFGYTF. For the CDR3, the DNA is TGTGCCAGTAGTAGGACAGACTTTGGCTACACCTTC.

The chain has TRBV27 and TRBJ1-1; 11 nucleotides match TRBD1. This CDR3 is built from 14 residues. The ends lost 5 bases at V and 6 bases at J; junction bases unmatched: 5. The germline V gene has CDR1 MNHEY and CDR2 SMNVEV (reference sequence). The CDR3 DNA reads as TGTGCCAGCAGTGACCTGGACAGGGGGCCTGAAGCTTTCTTT. Translated, it gives CASSDLDRGPEAFF.

The chain links TRBV7-9 to TRBJ1-4, with 8 positions matching TRBD1. Germline loops: CDR1 SEHNR, CDR2 FQNEAQ (reference sequence). CDR3 length: 16 amino acids. J gave up 5 bases and V 1 base, and 6 bases lay outside the gene matches. The CDR3 sequence: CASSLDRGQGNEKLFF. CDR3 DNA sequence: TGTGCCAGCAGCTTAGATCGAGGACAGGGCAATGAAAAACTGTTTTTT.

The rearrangement uses TRBV6-6 and TRBJ2-2; 8 positions agree with TRBD1. With 7 bases clipped from V and 4 bases from J, the junction kept 8 bases outside the gene matches. Germline loops: CDR1 MNHNY, CDR2 SVGAGI (reference sequence). The CDR3 contains 15 residues. The CDR3 loop reads CASTRDRGSTGELFF. Written as DNA, the CDR3 is TGTGCCAGCACCAGAGACAGGGGTTCCACCGGGGAGCTGTTTTTT.

This chain uses TRBV27 with TRBJ2-2, with a tentative D call TRBD1 (5 bases). Deletions cut 2 bases from V and 4 bases from J, with 5 bases between. The CDR3 sequence is 13 residues long. The germline V gene encodes CDR1 MNHEY and CDR2 SMNVEV (reference sequence). CDR3 bases: TGTGCCAGCAGTTTACAGGGCACCGGGGAGCTGTTTTTT. This gives the protein CASSLQGTGELFF.

The CDR3 region is CASSQDMGGLSGNTIYF. The CDR3 nucleotides read TGTGCCAGCAGCCAAGATATGGGAGGGTTATCTGGAAACACCATATATTTT. The rearrangement links TRBV3-1 (or the pseudogene TRBV3-2) to TRBJ1-3; D unresolved. CDR1 and CDR2 (germline): LGHDT, YNNKEL (reference sequence). CDR3 size: 17 residues. V dropped 0 bases and J dropped 1 base, with 13 bases sitting between them.

This sequence joins TRBV7-2 and TRBJ2-7; perhaps TRBD2 as D (6 bases). CDR1 is SGHTA, CDR2 FQGNSA, per germline. V gave up 2 bases and J gave up 4 bases, with 15 bases separating them. The CDR3 totals 15 residues. For the CDR3, the DNA is TGTGCCAGCAGCTTAATGTCGGGAGTGGGTTACGAGCAGTACTTC. Its translation: CASSLMSGVGYEQYF.

CDR3 bases: TGTGCCAGCAGCTCCAGGGATCGCTATGAGCAGTTCTTC. This encodes CASSSRDRYEQFF. This chain links TRBV7-9 with TRBJ2-1; D is possibly TRBD1 (5 bases). Germline-derived CDR1 and CDR2 are SEHNR and FQNEAQ (reference sequence). The CDR3 sequence is 13 residues long. The V gene lost 4 bases and the J gene lost 8 bases, with 12 bases spanning the gap.